Sequencing of this TCR beta chain was carried out in a study of cytomegalovirus exposure and HLA in healthy donors. Generated by immunoSEQ multiplex PCR, the TCRdb table keeps only in-frame clones and is missing some. The sample has about 140,000 clones; approximately 84% are singletons. Findings and caveats of the study: Most TCR sequences were seen very rarely across donors, but some public TCRs occurred in many.

For this clone: Its antigen is unidentified.

The CDR3 length is 17 residues. V was trimmed by 1 base and J by 3 bases, leaving 18 bases between them. CDR1 is SEHNR, CDR2 FQNEAQ, per germline (reference sequence). The sequence came from a woman in her twenties or thirties in good health and CMV-seronegative. The specimen sequenced was PBMCs. V usage is TRBV7-9 and J usage is TRBJ1-2; weak D call: TRBD1 (6 bases). CDR3 nucleotide sequence: TGTGCCAGCAGCTTAGTAAGATCGACAGGACTTGACTATGGCTACACCTTC. Protein: CASSLVRSTGLDYGYTF.